The T cell receptor (beta chain) described here comes from a study of PD-1 blockade in classical Hodgkin lymphoma. Study results and limitations: Newly diagnosed patients reportedly had lower baseline TCR diversity than healthy donors.

Regarding this clone: Its antigen is not known.

Measured with immunoSEQ multiplex PCR; TCRdb has only the in-frame clones, and not every one. The sample has 25,000 to 30,000 clones; around 92% are singletons. The sample's time point: newly diagnosed, previously untreated cHL patient sample. Purification of CD4+ T cells from thawed PBMCs was performed via magnetic negative selection. V gave up 1 base and J gave up 5 bases, with 21 bases separating them. The CDR3 extends over 18 amino acids. Germline V lookup: CDR1 LGHNA, CDR2 YNFKEQ. This chain connects TRBV4-2 to TRBJ1-5, with D possibly matching TRBD1 (6 bases). Sample: CD4+ T cells from blood. This clonotype originated in a human donor with classical Hodgkin lymphoma. The CDR3 DNA reads TGTGCCAGCAGCCAAGCGGCAGGGGCCGAAACCCCCCATCAGCCCCAGCATTTT. This gives the protein CASSQAAGAETPHQPQHF.